These T cell receptor beta chains were read from a single sample in a study of cytomegalovirus exposure and HLA in healthy donors. Using immunoSEQ multiplex PCR, the repertoire was profiled, and TCRdb retains in-frame clones only, with some absent. Among 190,000 or so clones listed, 80% were seen once. Source material: PBMCs. The receptors shown here come from a boy younger than 18 in good health and CMV-seronegative. Both conserved end residues are part of each CDR3. The order of the fields is V gene, J gene, CDR3 length, CDR3 protein.

TRBV7-6,TRBJ1-6,16,CASSPGFWTDDSPLHF
TRBV6-5,TRBJ2-3,16,CASSYQLAGGADTQYF
TRBV30,TRBJ2-7,15,CAWSVRGTGLYEQYF
TRBV9,TRBJ2-2,16,CASSPWAGENTGELFF
TRBV5-1,TRBJ2-7,15,CASSFGESGSYEQYF
TRBV19,TRBJ1-6,17,CASSAPRTDVSSSPLHF
TRBV9,TRBJ1-1,16,CASSLNPTGGWGEAFF
TRBV13,TRBJ2-3,19,CASSLFGTSGRWGTDTQYF
TRBV7-9,TRBJ2-7,14,CASSLAADSYEQYF
TRBV5-4,TRBJ2-7,16,CASSSRRRLVLNEQYF
TRBV19,TRBJ2-1,14,CASTSNSQPNEQFF
TRBV7-2,TRBJ1-5,15,CASSLKGAPNQPQHF
TRBV6-4,TRBJ2-1,16,CASSDSGTSGPNEQFF
TRBV30,TRBJ2-3,14,CAWMGQGLKYTQYF
TRBV7-2,TRBJ2-2,18,CASSLALRTGENTGELFF
TRBV7-2,TRBJ2-4,15,CASSSGHLAKNIQYF
TRBV25-1,TRBJ2-5,14,CASSAGDTQETQYF
TRBV30,TRBJ2-5,10,CAWSGETQYF
TRBV11-3,TRBJ1-4,14,CASSLGRTNEKLFF
TRBV11-3,TRBJ2-3,16,CASSTLFGFGTDTQYF
TRBV7-7,TRBJ1-3,17,CASSLGQDRRPGNTIYF
TRBV29-1,TRBJ1-1,15,CSVEVGEEWITEAFF
TRBV5-1,TRBJ2-7,15,CASRGQGMWIDEQYF
TRBV5-1,TRBJ2-2,15,CASSPLAGVAGELFF
TRBV28,TRBJ2-7,14,CASSSQTATYEQYF
TRBV13,TRBJ1-4,14,CASSLGQGKEKLFF
TRBV7-8,TRBJ1-6,12,CASSPEASPLHF
TRBV6-5,TRBJ2-1,14,CASSPHGRDNEQFF
TRBV2,TRBJ1-2,13,CASRTLEGAVYTF
TRBV7-2,TRBJ2-5,14,CASSLDSGLETQYF
TRBV5-6,TRBJ2-2,16,CASSRLSGGRTGELFF
TRBV7-9,TRBJ1-2,9,CAGGESYTF
TRBV7-3,TRBJ1-1,15,CASSLTSRGNTEAFF
TRBV6-6,TRBJ1-1,14,CASSLPRDSTEAFF
TRBV6-4,TRBJ2-3,16,CASSLELGGGTDTQYF
TRBV14,TRBJ1-3,19,CASSPQHDRGPISGNTIYF
TRBV30,TRBJ2-5,13,CAWSERVGETQYF
TRBV4-2,TRBJ2-1,14,CASSQVGMVPEQFF
TRBV7-9,TRBJ2-3,15,CASSWTSGSTDTQYF
TRBV4-3,TRBJ1-1,13,CASSQDLRAEAFF
TRBV19,TRBJ1-1,13,CASSATGNTEAFF
TRBV11-2,TRBJ1-2,15,CASSLDTGSHYGYTF